This TCR beta chain appears in the sequencing data of a study of T-cell reconstitution after alpha-beta-depleted transplantation in children listed by TCRdb under 2016. Concerning the study at large: Using TCR repertoire profiling, the study followed T-cell immune reconstitution in a quantitative way in children after TCRalphabeta/CD19-depleted allogeneic hematopoietic cell transplantation.

The library was made by PCR. The listed sequencing device is Illumina HiSeq 2500. TCR libraries were prepared with molecular barcoding, using unique molecular identifiers to normalize TCRbeta repertoire quantification. TCRdb trimmed the raw reads at Q25, called clones with MiXCR and kept productive beta chains. A single entry per CDR3 protein holds the most common genes and DNA from its merged rows. In this sample the table shows around 500,000 distinct CDR3 sequences, 23% of which occur a single time. The ten largest clones take up 12% to 15% of the sample. Study-wide conclusions, independent of this receptor: The frequencies of hyperexpanded clones fell over the following months, and after one year, T-cell counts and TCRbeta diversity were mostly attributed to newly produced T cells. In some patients, the high TCRbeta diversity seen at day 60 was put down to recipient T cells and intrathymic progenitors that had survived conditioning. Apparently early alphabetaT-cell count recovery about two months after transplant reportedly relied on only several hundred rapidly expanded clones derived from non-depleted graft cells.

From cysteine to phenylalanine, the CDR3 is 13 amino acids long. This entry keeps only the CDR3 DNA: 39 bases, framed from base 1. CDR1 is given as SGHDT and CDR2 as YYEEEE, both from the germline V gene. V is pared back by 3 bases and J by 3 bases, with 7 bases lying between the germline termini. According to the study, the label for this sample's treatment or condition signals: allogeneic hematopoietic cell transplantation with graft depleted of TCRalphabeta T cells and CD19 B cells. The children who served as transplant recipients had been given grafts of TCRalphabeta/CD19-depleted allogeneic hematopoietic cells. Concerning this clonotype itself: Its antigen remains undetermined. Base qualities were left out, and no much larger clone turns up one base away.

The chain links TRBV5-6 with TRBJ2-1; a confident D gene designation cannot be given. The source is a boy younger than two who had a stem cell transplant for acute myeloid leukemia, so the T cells may come from the graft donor. Sequencing used PBMCs, mostly from graft donor cells, obtained 360 days after TCRalphabeta/CD19-depleted stem cell transplant. The CDR3: CASSSSYYNEQFF. The nucleotides are TGTGCCAGCAGCTCCTCATACTACAATGAGCAGTTCTTC.